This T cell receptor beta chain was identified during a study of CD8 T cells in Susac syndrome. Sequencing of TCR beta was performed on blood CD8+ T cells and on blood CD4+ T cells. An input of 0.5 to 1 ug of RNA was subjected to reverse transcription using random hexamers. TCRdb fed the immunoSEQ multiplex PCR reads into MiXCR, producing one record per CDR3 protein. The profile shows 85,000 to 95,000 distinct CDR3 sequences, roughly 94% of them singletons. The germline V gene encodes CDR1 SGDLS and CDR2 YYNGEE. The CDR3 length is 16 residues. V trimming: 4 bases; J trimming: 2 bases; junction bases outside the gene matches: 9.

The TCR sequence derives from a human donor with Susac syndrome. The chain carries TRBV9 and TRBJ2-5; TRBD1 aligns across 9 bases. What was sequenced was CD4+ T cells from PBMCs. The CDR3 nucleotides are TGTGCCAGCAGCCCAAGAAGTGGGACAGGGCAAGAGACCCAGTACTTC. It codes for CASSPRSGTGQETQYF.